One sample yielded the 3 T cell receptor beta chains listed below, sequenced in a study of cytomegalovirus exposure and HLA in healthy donors. In the PCR, 60 Vbeta and 13 Jbeta primers were used. Sequenced by immunoSEQ multiplex PCR; TCRdb stores in-frame clones only, minus some. The data show about 130,000 clones, about four fifths seen once. The sample was PBMCs. The receptors originated from a man aged 25 to 40 in good health and CMV-seronegative.

The V and J genes are TRBV5-1 and TRBJ2-7; 11 bases line up with TRBD1. Germline V lookup: CDR1 SGHRS, CDR2 YFSETQ. The CDR3 consists of 15 residues. Germline trimming cut 3 bases from V and 4 bases from J; bases unmatched to any gene: 6. The CDR3 DNA sequence: TGCGCCAGCAGCTCTTCCGGGACAGGGGGTTACGAGCAGTACTTC. It specifies CASSSSGTGGYEQYF. Variable domain in full (rest from reference TRBV5-1 and TRBJ2-7): KAGVTQTPRYLIKTRGQQVTLSCSPISGHRSVSWYQQTPGQGLQFLFEYFSETQRNKGNFPGRFSGRQFSNSRSEMNVSTLELGDSALYLCASSSSGTGGYEQYFGPGTRLTVT.

The CDR3: CASSGDSKGYEQYF. Written as DNA, the CDR3 is TGTGCCAGCAGCGGTGACTCCAAAGGCTACGAGCAGTACTTC. This sequence joins TRBV9 and TRBJ2-7; no clear D. Germline lookup yields CDR1 SGDLS and CDR2 YYNGEE. V lost 3 bases to trimming and J lost 3 bases, with 13 bases between them. This CDR3 contains 14 residues.

The CDR3 loop is CASSISRDSYEQYF. In DNA, the CDR3 is TGTGCCAGCAGCATCTCCCGGGACAGCTACGAGCAGTACTTC. The chain couples TRBV7-3 to TRBJ2-7; 7 bases match TRBD1. Germline V CDR1 and CDR2: SGHTA, FQGTGA. Trimming took 5 bases from V and 3 from J; bases not matched to a gene: 7. The CDR3 has 14 residues.